This TCR beta chain came from a study of cytomegalovirus exposure and HLA in healthy donors. Overall study context: The same platform was used for the 120 validation repertoires and the approximately 670 first-cohort repertoires, a later analysis reported. Study-wide results and limits: Subsequent analysis of the approximately 130 validation repertoires found a tendency for first-cohort TCR clusters to co-occur. Researchers catalogued some 160 TCR beta chains as cytomegalovirus-associated.

Method: immunoSEQ multiplex PCR; TCRdb's copy keeps in-frame clones and lacks some. The sample lists about 180,000 clones; 85% were seen once. The donors were part of the validation cohort of some 120 subjects. That cohort was separate from the first cohort, which comprised about 670 subjects. Of note for this clone: The antigen is undetermined. This CDR3 is also generated by other DNA sequences in the sample.

Germline values: CDR1 GTSNPN, CDR2 SVGIG (reference sequence). There are 13 residues in the CDR3. V was pared by 5 bases and J by 0 bases, with 10 bases between. The chain is built from TRBV30 and TRBJ1-1; D gene uncertain. Sequencing input: PBMCs. The TCR was taken from a man between 18 and 29 years old in good health and CMV-seropositive. The CDR3: CAWGRGLNTEAFF. The CDR3 DNA reads as TGTGCCTGGGGTCGGGGTTTGAACACTGAAGCTTTCTTT. The variable domain in full, completed from reference TRBV30 and TRBJ1-1, reads SQTIHQWPATLVQPVGSPLSLECTVEGTSNPNLYWYRQAAGRGLQLLFYSVGIGQISSEVPQNLSASRPQDRQFILSSKKLLLSDSGFYLCAWGRGLNTEAFFGQGTRLTVV.